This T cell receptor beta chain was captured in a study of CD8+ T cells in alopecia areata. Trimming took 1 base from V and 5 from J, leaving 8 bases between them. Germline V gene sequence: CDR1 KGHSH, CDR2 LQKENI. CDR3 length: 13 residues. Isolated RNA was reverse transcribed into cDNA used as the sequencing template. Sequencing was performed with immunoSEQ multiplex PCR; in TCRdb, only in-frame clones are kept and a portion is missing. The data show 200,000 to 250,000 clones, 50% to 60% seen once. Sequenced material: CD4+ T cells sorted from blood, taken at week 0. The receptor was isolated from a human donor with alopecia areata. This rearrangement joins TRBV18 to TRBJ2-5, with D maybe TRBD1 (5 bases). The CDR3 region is CASSPQGLETQYF. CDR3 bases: TGTGCCAGCTCACCACAGGGGTTGGAGACCCAGTACTTC. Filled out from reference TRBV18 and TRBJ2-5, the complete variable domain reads NAGVMQNPRHLVRRRGQEARLRCSPMKGHSHVYWYRQLPEEGLKFMVYLQKENIIDESGMPKERFSAEFPKEGPSILRIQQVVRGDSAAYFCASSPQGLETQYFGPGTRLLVL.